A selection of T cell receptor beta chains follows, all from one sample in a study of beta chain features in type 1 diabetes. Sequencing was performed with immunoSEQ multiplex PCR; in TCRdb, only in-frame clones are kept and a portion is missing. The sample has about 660,000 clones, over 12% seen once. The sequencing input was naive CD4+ T cells from blood. The origin of the receptors is a man between 18 and 29 years old with type 1 diabetes. Each CDR3 is given with its conserved first and last residue. The size entry is marked missing in some rows and otherwise reads once, few, many or a size class.

- | TRBJ2-6 | TRBV6-5 | CASSRALGANVLTF
- | TRBJ2-3 | TRBV7-2 | CASSLGRSTDTQYF
- | TRBJ2-7 | TRBV30 | CAWSVGSGGFYEQYF
few | TRBJ2-1 | TRBV6-1 | CASTPGGSGSNEQFF
few | TRBJ2-1 | TRBV30 | CAWTATSGRARGFYNEQFF
few | TRBJ2-5 | TRBV5-6 | CASSLKWETQYF
few | TRBJ2-3 | TRBV7-9 | CASSTSGASTDTQYF
- | TRBJ1-2 | TRBV5-1 | CASGQAYGYTF
few | TRBJ2-1 | TRBV10-3 | CAISGMVANEQFF
- | TRBJ2-5 | TRBV20-1 | CSAFMETQYF
- | TRBJ2-7 | TRBV7-2 | CASSLRAGGYEQYF
few | TRBJ2-2 | TRBV5-1 | CASSSPGLALTGELFF
- | TRBJ2-7 | TRBV18 | CASSHKLAGLYEQYF
few | TRBJ2-7 | TRBV28 | CASSSSRYEQYF
- | TRBJ2-3 | TRBV2 | CASSGQTSTDTQYF
- | TRBJ1-4 | TRBV29-1 | CSASGRGNQNEKLFF
once | TRBJ1-4 | TRBV4-3 | CASRVGGATNEKLFF
- | TRBJ2-3 | TRBV9 | CASSEAADTQYF
- | TRBJ2-1 | TRBV6-5 | CASSSWSGGSGNEQFF
- | TRBJ2-7 | TRBV7-2 | CASSLQPTYEQYF
few | TRBJ1-1 | TRBV5-4 | CASSPDRGITEAFF
- | TRBJ1-1 | TRBV30 | CAWSRGQGRPAGEAFF
- | TRBJ2-1 | TRBV5-1 | CASSHGTSGRAWDEQFF
- | TRBJ2-1 | TRBV6-5 | CASSYSRGYNEQFF
- | TRBJ1-4 | TRBV30 | CAWSATIPAEKLFF
- | TRBJ1-5 | TRBV29-1 | CSVEDEGGGQPQHF
few | TRBJ1-5 | TRBV6-5 | CASSYSGLSNQPQHF
- | TRBJ2-1 | TRBV9 | CASSVGHGRPYNEQFF
- | TRBJ2-7 | TRBV30 | CAWTQTGGGYEQYF
- | TRBJ2-1 | TRBV4-3 | CASSQVRAGGPSNEQFF
- | TRBJ2-7 | TRBV14 | CASSQDGYEQYF
few | TRBJ2-6 | TRBV27 | CASIGKVRAPGANVLTF